This T cell receptor beta chain comes out of a study of cytomegalovirus exposure and HLA in healthy donors. Study-wide points: For most TCR sequences rarity was the rule, although some public TCRs occurred in many donors. There were about 160 TCR beta chains listed as cytomegalovirus-associated. It was reportedly the case that the classifier diagnosed cytomegalovirus status with high specificity and sensitivity.

Among the 120 or so subjects of the validation cohort, separate from the approximately 700-subject first cohort, were the donors. Generated by immunoSEQ multiplex PCR, the TCRdb table keeps only in-frame clones and is missing some. The data show roughly 130,000 clones, with 85% to 90% seen just once and under 3% held by the top ten. Germline CDR1 is SGDLS and CDR2 is YYNGEE. There are 15 residues in the CDR3. V gave up 4 bases and J gave up 7 bases; unmatched junction bases: 10. This clone was recorded only once. Its cognate antigen is unknown. V and J are TRBV9 and TRBJ2-1; 8 positions agree with TRBD2. This TCR was sampled from a young man in good health and CMV-seronegative. What was sequenced was PBMCs. Written as DNA, the CDR3 is TGTGCCAGCAGCCCCCGGCGGGAGGCCACGAATGAGCAGTTCTTC. Amino acid sequence: CASSPRREATNEQFF.